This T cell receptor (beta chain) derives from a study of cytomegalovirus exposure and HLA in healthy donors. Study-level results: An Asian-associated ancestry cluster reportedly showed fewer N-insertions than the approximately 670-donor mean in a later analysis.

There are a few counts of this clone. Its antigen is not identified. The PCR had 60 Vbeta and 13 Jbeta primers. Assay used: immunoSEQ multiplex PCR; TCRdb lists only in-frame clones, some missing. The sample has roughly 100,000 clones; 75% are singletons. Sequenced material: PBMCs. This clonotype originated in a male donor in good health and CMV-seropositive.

The CDR3 DNA sequence: TGTGCCAGCACCAGGGGGGAGAACACTGAAGCTTTCTTT. This gives the protein CASTRGENTEAFF. V usage is TRBV6-5 and J usage is TRBJ1-1, with 7 bases that match TRBD1. After removal of 7 bases from V and 1 base from J, the junction contained 3 bases not matched to a gene. Germline lookup yields CDR1 MNHEY and CDR2 SVGAGI. The CDR3 sequence is 13 residues long.